This record concerns one TCR beta chain sequence. This record belongs to a study of PD-L1 blockade in urothelial cancer. Study-level background: Patients took up atezolizumab in about 2014 at 1,200 mg intravenously every 3 weeks. A median of 141,255 T cells was found in the blood samples. Analyses were performed on blood at 3 weeks after treatment start (the second dose) and at 6 weeks.

Pretreatment and on-treatment blood mononuclear cell samples were taken, totaling between 1 and 8 time points per patient. Trimming pared 2 bases from V and 2 bases from J, leaving 6 bases between. The CDR3 has 13 residues. Germline V gives CDR1 MNHEY, CDR2 SVGAGI. TCRdb keeps only in-frame clones here, not all; method: immunoSEQ multiplex PCR. The sample includes about 74,000 clones, about 85% of them seen just once. V and J are TRBV6-5 and TRBJ2-5; a possible D gene is TRBD2 (5 bases). This TCR was sampled from a man aged 70 or older with urothelial cancer. The sequencing used PBMCs, collected around atezolizumab (anti-PD-L1) treatment. In nucleotides, the CDR3 is TGTGCCAGCAGTTACGGGAGACAAGAGACCCAGTACTTC. Translation: CASSYGRQETQYF.